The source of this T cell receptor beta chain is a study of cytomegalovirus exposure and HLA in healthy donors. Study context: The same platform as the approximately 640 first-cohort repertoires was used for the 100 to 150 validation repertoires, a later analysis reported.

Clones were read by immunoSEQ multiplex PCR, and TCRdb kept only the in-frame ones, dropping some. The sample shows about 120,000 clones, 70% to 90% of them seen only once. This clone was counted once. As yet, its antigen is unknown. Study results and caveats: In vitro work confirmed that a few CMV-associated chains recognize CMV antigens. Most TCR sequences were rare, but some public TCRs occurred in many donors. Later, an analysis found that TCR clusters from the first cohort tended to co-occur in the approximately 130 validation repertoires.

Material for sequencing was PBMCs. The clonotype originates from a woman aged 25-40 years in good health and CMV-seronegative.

For the CDR3, the DNA is TGTGCCGGCGGACTAGCGGGGGCCACAGATACGCAGTATTTT. Amino acids: CAGGLAGATDTQYF. The rearrangement uses TRBV6-1 and TRBJ2-3; 13 nucleotides match TRBD2. Germline CDR1 is MNHNS and CDR2 is SASEGT. The CDR3 extends over 14 amino acids. Trimming cost V 11 bases and J 2 bases; bases outside gene matches: 4.